This TCR beta chain was obtained from a study of immune cell composition in non-small cell lung cancer. Findings of the study overall: No significant correlation existed between pack-years smoked and tumour clonality.

The table came from immunoSEQ multiplex PCR; TCRdb's copy has only in-frame clones and leaves some out. The sample has some 3,000 clones, over 65% seen once. Germline V gene sequence: CDR1 SGHTA, CDR2 FQGTGA. Trimming removed 5 bases from V and 4 bases from J; junction bases left unmatched: 12. CDR3 length: 18 residues. Of note for this clone: No antigen is known for it.

The source material was lung tumor tissue. This receptor was taken from a human donor with non-small cell lung cancer. The chain recombines TRBV7-3 with TRBJ2-1; 12 nucleotides match TRBD2. CDR3 nucleotides: TGTGCCAGCAGCCGATCTAGCGGGGGGGACAACCAGTACAATGAGCAGTTCTTC. Its protein product is CASSRSSGGDNQYNEQFF.